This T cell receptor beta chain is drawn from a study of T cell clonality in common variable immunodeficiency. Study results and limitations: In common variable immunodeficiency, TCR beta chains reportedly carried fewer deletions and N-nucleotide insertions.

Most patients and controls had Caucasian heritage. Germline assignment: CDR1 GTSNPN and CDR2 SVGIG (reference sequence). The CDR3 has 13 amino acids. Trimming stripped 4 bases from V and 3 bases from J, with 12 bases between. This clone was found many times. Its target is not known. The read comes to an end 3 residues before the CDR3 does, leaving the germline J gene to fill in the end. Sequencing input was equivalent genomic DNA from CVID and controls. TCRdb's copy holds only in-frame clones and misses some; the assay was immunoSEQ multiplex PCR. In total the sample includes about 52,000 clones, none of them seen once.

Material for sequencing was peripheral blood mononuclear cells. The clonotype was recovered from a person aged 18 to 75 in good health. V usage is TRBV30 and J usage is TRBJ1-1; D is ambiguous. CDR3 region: CAWTDNVDTEAFF. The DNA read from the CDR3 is TGTGCCTGGACCGACAATGTGGACACTGAA. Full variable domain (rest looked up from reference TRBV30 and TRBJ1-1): SQTIHQWPATLVQPVGSPLSLECTVEGTSNPNLYWYRQAAGRGLQLLFYSVGIGQISSEVPQNLSASRPQDRQFILSSKKLLLSDSGFYLCAWTDNVDTEAFFGQGTRLTVV.